The sequence of this T cell receptor (beta chain) was determined in a study of T cell responses to AZD1222 COVID-19 vaccine. Points from the study as a whole: Nearly half of spike-specific TCRs reportedly target unmutated variant regions. Most donors were white British and more were female, and clonal diversity was possibly underestimated. No day 14 peak samples; only post-peak repertoires were characterized.

Note on this clone: Its matching antigen is unknown.

Using immunoSEQ multiplex PCR, the repertoire was profiled, and TCRdb retains in-frame clones only, with some absent. The sample lists 150,000 to 180,000 clones, 80% to 90% occurring once. J gave up 6 bases and V 4 bases, and 10 bases lay outside the gene matches. The CDR3 consists of 16 residues. Germline CDR1 is SEHNR and CDR2 is FQNEAQ (reference sequence). The rearrangement joins TRBV7-9 to TRBJ2-1, with TRBD2 matching 9 bases. This specimen consisted of peripheral blood, obtained after recovery from COVID-19. The receptor comes from an adult who had recovered from COVID-19. The DNA of the CDR3 is TGTGCCAGCAGCTCTACTCCGCGGGAGGGGGGCAATGAGCAGTTCTTC. It yields the protein CASSSTPREGGNEQFF.